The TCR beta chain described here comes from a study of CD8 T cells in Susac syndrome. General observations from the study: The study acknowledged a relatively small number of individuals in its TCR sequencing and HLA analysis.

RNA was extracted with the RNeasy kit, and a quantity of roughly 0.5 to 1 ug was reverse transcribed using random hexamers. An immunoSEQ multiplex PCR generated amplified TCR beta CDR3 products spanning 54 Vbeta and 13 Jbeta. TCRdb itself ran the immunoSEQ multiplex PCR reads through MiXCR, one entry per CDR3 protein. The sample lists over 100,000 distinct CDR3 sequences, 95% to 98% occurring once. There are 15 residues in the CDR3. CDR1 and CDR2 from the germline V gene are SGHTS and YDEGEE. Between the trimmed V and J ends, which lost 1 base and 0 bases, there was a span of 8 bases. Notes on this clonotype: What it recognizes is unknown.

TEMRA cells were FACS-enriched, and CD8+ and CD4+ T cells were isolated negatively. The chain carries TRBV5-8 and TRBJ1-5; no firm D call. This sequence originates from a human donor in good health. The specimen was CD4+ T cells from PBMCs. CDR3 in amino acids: CASSLKGYSNQPQHF. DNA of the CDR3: TGTGCCAGCAGCTTGAAGGGATATAGCAATCAGCCCCAGCATTTT.